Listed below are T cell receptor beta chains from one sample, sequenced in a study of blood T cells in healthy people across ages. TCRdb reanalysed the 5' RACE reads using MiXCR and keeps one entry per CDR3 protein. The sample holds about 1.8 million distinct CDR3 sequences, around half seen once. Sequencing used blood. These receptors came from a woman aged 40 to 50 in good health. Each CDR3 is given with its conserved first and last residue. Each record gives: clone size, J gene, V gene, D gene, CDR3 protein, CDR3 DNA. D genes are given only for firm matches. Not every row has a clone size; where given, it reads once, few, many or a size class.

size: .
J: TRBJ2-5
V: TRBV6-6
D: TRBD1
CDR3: CASTDRVRGETQYF
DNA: TGTGCCAGCACCGACAGGGTCCGGGGAGAGACCCAGTACTTC

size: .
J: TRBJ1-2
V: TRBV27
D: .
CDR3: CASNPSGGGYGYTF
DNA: TGTGCCAGCAACCCGTCGGGGGGCGGCTATGGCTACACCTTC

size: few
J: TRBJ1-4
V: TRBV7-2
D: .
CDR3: CASSLARATNEKLFF
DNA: TGTGCCAGCAGCTTAGCAAGGGCAACTAATGAAAAACTGTTTTTT

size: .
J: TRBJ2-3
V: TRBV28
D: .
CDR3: CASSLTNSDTQYF
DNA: TGTGCCAGCAGTTTAACCAACTCGGATACGCAGTATTTT

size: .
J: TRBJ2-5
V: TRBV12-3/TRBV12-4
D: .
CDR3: CASSEQNFQETQYF
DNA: TGTGCCAGCAGTGAACAGAACTTCCAAGAGACCCAGTACTTC

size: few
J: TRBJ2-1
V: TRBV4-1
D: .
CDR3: CASSQEDFVREQFF
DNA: TGCGCCAGCAGCCAAGAAGACTTTGTCAGGGAGCAGTTCTTC

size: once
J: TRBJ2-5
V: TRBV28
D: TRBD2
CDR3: CASRVSGGAGTQYF
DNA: TGTGCCAGCAGGGTTAGCGGGGGGGCGGGGACCCAGTACTTC

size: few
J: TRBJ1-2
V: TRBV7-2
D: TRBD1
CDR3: CASRRGTEDGYTF
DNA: TGTGCCAGCAGACGCGGGACAGAGGACGGCTACACCTTC

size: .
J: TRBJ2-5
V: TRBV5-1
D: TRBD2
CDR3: CASSHAAQLAGEQETQYF
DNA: TGCGCCAGCAGCCACGCCGCACAACTAGCGGGGGAGCAAGAGACCCAGTACTTC

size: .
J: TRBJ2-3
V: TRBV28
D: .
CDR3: CASSFSGTEPSSTDTQYF
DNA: TGTGCCAGCAGTTTTTCGGGGACGGAACCTTCTAGCACAGACACGCAGTATTTT

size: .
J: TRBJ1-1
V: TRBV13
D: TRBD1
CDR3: CASSALWTGKMDTEAFF
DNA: TGTGCCAGCAGCGCGCTGTGGACAGGGAAGATGGACACTGAAGCTTTCTTT

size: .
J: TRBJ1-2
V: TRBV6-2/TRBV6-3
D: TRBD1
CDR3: CASRDRAVYYGYTF
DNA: TGTGCCAGCAGAGACAGGGCTGTCTACTATGGCTACACCTTC

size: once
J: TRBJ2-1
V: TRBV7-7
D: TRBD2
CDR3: CASSLEWASGDNEQFF
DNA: TGCGCTAGCAGCTTAGAGTGGGCTAGCGGAGACAATGAGCAGTTCTTC

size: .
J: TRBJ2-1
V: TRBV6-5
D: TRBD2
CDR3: CASKGLASHNEQFF
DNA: TGTGCCAGCAAGGGACTAGCTTCCCACAATGAGCAGTTCTTC

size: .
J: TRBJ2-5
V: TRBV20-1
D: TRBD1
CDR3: CSARGQGRFETQYF
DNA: TGCAGTGCTCGGGGACAGGGCCGTTTCGAGACCCAGTACTTC

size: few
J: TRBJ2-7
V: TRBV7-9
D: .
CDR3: CASSTRKTLEQYF
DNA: TGTGCCAGCAGCACCCGAAAGACATTAGAGCAGTACTTC

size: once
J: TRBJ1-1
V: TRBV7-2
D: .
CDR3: CASRSGFEAFF
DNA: TGTGCCAGCAGATCAGGGTTCGAAGCTTTCTTT

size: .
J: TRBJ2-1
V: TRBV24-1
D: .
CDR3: CATSDFGDSYNEQFF
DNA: TGTGCCACCAGTGATTTCGGGGACTCCTACAATGAGCAGTTCTTC

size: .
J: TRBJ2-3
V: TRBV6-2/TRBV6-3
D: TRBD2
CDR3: CASSRTDWGASGGLAGDTQYF
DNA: TGTGCCAGCAGTAGAACTGACTGGGGTGCTAGCGGGGGTCTAGCTGGAGATACGCAGTATTTT

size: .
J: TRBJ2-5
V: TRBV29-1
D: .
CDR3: CSVTPGGGGETQYF
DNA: TGCAGCGTTACGCCGGGAGGTGGGGGCGAGACCCAGTACTTC

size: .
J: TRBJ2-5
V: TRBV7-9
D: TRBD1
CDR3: CASSLANTGTDETQYF
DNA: TGTGCCAGCAGCTTAGCGAATACCGGGACAGACGAGACCCAGTACTTC

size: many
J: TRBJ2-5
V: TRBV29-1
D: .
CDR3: CSVESLGALSQETQYF
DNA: TGCAGCGTTGAGTCTTTGGGAGCTCTTAGCCAAGAGACCCAGTACTTC

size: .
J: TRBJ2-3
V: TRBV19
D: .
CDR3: CASSTYATDTQYF
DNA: TGTGCCAGTAGCACCTACGCGACAGATACGCAGTATTTT

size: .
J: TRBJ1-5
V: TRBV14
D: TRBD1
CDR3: CASSQDGTGGLIYSNQPQHF
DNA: TGTGCCAGCAGCCAAGATGGGACAGGGGGCCTCATCTATAGCAATCAGCCCCAGCATTTT

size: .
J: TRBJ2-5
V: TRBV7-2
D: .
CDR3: CASSFHHQETQYF
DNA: TGTGCCAGCAGCTTCCACCACCAAGAGACCCAGTACTTC

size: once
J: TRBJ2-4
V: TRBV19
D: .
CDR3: CASSRPGALDIQYF
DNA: TGTGCCAGTAGTCGCCCGGGGGCGTTAGACATTCAGTACTTC

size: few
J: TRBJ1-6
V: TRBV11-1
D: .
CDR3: CASSLAGAYSPLHF
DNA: TGTGCCAGCAGCTTAGCAGGGGCATATTCACCCCTCCACTTT

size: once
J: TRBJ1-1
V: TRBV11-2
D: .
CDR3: CASSDNLRAGEAFF
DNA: TGTGCCAGCAGTGACAACCTCCGGGCCGGTGAAGCTTTCTTT

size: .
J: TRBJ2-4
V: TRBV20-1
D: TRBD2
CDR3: CSARVPGLEKNIQYF
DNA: TGCAGTGCTAGAGTTCCGGGACTAGAAAAAAACATTCAGTACTTC

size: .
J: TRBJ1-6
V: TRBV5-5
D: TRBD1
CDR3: CASSTDRNSPLHF
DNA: TGTGCCAGCAGCACGGACAGGAATTCACCCCTCCACTTT

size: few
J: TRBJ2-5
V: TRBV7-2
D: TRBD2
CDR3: CASSFRGTAGEKTQYF
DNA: TGTGCCAGCAGCTTTAGAGGAACTGCGGGGGAAAAGACCCAGTACTTC

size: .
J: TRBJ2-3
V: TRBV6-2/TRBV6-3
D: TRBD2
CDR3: CASNPSGRTDTQYF
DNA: TGTGCCAGCAACCCTAGCGGCCGCACAGATACGCAGTATTTT

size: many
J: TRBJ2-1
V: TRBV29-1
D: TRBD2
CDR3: CSSGRGANNEQFF
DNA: TGCAGCAGCGGGAGGGGGGCAAACAATGAGCAGTTCTTC

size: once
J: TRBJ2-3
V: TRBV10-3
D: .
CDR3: CATGTREDTQYF
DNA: TGTGCCACCGGGACAAGAGAAGATACGCAGTATTTT

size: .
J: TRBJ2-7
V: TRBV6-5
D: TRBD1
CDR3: CASSNGQGSFSYEQYF
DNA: TGTGCCAGCAGTAACGGACAGGGATCGTTTTCCTACGAGCAGTACTTC

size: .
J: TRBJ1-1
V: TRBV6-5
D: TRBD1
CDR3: CASRTGGVTEAFF
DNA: TGTGCCAGCAGGACAGGGGGAGTTACTGAAGCTTTCTTT

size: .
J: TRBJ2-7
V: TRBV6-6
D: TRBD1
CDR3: CASSPSRDRGYEQYF
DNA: TGTGCCAGCAGCCCGAGCCGGGACAGGGGGTACGAGCAGTACTTC

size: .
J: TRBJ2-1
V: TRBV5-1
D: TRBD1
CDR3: CASSLSGTGFYNEQFF
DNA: TGCGCCAGCAGCTTGTCCGGGACAGGGTTCTACAATGAGCAGTTCTTC

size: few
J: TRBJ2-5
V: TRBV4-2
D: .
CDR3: CASSRGTFKDQYF
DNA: TGTGCCAGCAGTCGAGGGACTTTCAAGGACCAGTACTTC

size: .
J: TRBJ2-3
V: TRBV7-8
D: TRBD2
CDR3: CASSSRLAGPTEYF
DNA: TGTGCCAGCAGCTCCCGACTAGCGGGTCCCACCGAGTATTTT

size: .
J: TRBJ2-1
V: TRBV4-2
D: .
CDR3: CASSQVGVAEQFF
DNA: TGTGCCAGCAGCCAAGTAGGGGTCGCTGAGCAGTTCTTC

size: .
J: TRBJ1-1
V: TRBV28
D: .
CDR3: CATQRQRNTEAFF
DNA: TGTGCCACCCAGAGACAGAGGAACACTGAAGCTTTCTTT

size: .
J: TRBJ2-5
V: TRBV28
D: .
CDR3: CASSAGGSGNNEQYF
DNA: TGTGCCAGCAGTGCCGGGGGAAGTGGGAACAATGAGCAGTACTTC

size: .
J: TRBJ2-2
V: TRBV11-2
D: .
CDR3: CASSRTAGGDLGELFF
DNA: TGTGCCAGCAGCCGCACAGCCGGAGGGGACCTCGGGGAGCTGTTTTTT

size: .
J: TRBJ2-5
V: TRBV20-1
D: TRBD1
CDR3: CSASTETGSWGETQYF
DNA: TGCAGTGCATCCACCGAGACAGGGTCCTGGGGAGAGACCCAGTACTTC

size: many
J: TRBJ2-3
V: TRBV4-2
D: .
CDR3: CASSGQTDTQYF
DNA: TGTGCCAGCAGTGGACAGACAGATACGCAGTATTTT